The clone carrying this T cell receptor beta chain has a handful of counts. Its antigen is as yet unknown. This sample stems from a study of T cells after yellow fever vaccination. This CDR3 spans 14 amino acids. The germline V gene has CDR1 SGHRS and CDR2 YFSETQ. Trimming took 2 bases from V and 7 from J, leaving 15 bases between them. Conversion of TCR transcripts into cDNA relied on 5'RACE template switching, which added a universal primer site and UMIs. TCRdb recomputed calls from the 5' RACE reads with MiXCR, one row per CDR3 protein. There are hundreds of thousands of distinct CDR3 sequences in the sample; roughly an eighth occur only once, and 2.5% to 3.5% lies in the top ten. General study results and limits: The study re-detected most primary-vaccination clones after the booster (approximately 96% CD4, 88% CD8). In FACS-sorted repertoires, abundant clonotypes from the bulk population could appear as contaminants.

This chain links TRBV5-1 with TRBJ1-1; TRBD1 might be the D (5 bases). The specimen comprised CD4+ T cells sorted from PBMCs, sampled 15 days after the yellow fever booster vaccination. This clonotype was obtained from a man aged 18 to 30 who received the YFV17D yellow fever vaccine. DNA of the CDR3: TGCGCCAGCAGCTTAGTTTTAGGGACGAATGAAGCTTTCTTT. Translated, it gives CASSLVLGTNEAFF.